The TCR beta chain described here comes from a study of shared clonotypes between healthy human individuals. Across the whole study: Donors were a couple of women and a few men aged 18 to 49. Each donor's CD4 naive and CD4 memory cells filled three plates apiece, CD8 naive two, and CD8 memory one.

Data came from immunoSEQ multiplex PCR; TCRdb stores just in-frame clones and leaves some out. The sample yields 2 million to 2.5 million clones, approximately 94% seen once. The CDR3 covers 16 residues. Germline assignment: CDR1 SGDLS and CDR2 YYNGEE. Trimming took off 4 bases at V and 1 base at J, with 15 bases between the two ends. The source is a young man in good health. Some clones in this sample may be carry-over from other donors' samples. The sample comprised naive CD4+ T cells from PBMCs. The subset is: CD45RA+ positively selected. This rearrangement joins TRBV9 to TRBJ2-1, with a tentative D call TRBD2 (5 bases). CDR3 sequence (DNA): TGTGCCAGCAGCAGAAGGGTTGTAGCGTCCTACAATGAGCAGTTCTTC. Translation: CASSRRVVASYNEQFF.